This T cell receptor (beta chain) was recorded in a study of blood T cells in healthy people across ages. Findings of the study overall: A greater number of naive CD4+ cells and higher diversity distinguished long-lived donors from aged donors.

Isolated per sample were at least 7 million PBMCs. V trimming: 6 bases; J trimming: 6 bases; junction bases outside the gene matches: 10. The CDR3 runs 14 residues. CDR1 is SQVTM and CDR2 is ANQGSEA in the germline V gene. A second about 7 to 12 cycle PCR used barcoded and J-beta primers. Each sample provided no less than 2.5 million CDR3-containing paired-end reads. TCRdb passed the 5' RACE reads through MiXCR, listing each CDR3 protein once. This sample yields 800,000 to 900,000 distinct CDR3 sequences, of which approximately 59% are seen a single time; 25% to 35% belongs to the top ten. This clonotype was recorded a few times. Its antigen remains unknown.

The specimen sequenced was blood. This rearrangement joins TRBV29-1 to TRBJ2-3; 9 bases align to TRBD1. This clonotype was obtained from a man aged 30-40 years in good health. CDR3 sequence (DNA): TGCAGCGTCCCCGGAGGGACAGGGCCGGATACGCAGTATTTT. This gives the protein CSVPGGTGPDTQYF.